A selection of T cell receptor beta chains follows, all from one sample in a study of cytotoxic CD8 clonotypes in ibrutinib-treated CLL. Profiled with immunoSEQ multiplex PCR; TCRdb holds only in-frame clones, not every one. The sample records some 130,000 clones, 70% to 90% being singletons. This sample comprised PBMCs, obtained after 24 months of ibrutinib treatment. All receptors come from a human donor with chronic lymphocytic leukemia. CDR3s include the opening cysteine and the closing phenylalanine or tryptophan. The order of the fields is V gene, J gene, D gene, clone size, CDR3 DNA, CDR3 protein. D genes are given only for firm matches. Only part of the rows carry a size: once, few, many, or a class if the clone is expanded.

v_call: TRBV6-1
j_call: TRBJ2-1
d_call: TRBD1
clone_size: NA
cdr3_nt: TGTGCCAGCAGTGAGACAGGGGATGAGCAGTTCTTC
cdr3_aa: CASSETGDEQFF

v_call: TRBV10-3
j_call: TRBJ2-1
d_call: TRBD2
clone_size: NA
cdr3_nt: TGTGCCATCAGTGTAGGGGAGGGTCGCGGTGAGCAGTTCTTC
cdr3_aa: CAISVGEGRGEQFF

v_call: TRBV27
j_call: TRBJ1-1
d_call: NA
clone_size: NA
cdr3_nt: TGTGCCAGCAGCCGCCCGGGCAGTACTGAAGCTTTCTTT
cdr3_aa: CASSRPGSTEAFF

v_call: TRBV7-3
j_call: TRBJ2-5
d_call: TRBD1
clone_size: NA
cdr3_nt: TGTGCCAGCAGCTTAAGCGACAGGGGAGAGACCCAGTACTTC
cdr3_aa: CASSLSDRGETQYF

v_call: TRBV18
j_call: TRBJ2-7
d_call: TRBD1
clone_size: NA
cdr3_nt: TGTGCCAGCTCACCAAGGTCGAAGGTCGGGACAGGCTCCTACGAGCAGTACTTC
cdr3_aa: CASSPRSKVGTGSYEQYF

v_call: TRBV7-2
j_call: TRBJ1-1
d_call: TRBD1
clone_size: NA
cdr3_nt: TGTGCCAGCAGCTCCCGACAGGGGTCTGAAGCTTTCTTT
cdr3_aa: CASSSRQGSEAFF

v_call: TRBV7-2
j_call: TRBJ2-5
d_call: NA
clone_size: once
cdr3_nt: TGTGCCAGCAGCTTATTCACCGGACAACTCGGAGAGACCCAGTACTTC
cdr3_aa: CASSLFTGQLGETQYF

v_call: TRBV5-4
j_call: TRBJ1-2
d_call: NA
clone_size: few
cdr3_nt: TGTGCCAGTACCTACACGGGACGCCGGAGCCCTTATGGCTACACCTTC
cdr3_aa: CASTYTGRRSPYGYTF

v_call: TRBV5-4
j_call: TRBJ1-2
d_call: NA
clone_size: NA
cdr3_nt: TGTGCCAGCAGCCCAGACATGCAGCTCTATGGCTACACCTTC
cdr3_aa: CASSPDMQLYGYTF

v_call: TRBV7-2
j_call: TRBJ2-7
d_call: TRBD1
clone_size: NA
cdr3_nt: TGTGCCAGCAGCTCCACCGGGACAGGGGGACTCTACGAGCAGTACTTC
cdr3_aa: CASSSTGTGGLYEQYF

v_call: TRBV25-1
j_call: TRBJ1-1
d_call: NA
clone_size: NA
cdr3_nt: TGTGCCAGCAGTGAATCTGTAAGAGCTTTCTTT
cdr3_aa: CASSESVRAFF

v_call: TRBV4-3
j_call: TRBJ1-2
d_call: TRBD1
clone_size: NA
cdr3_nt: TGCGCCAGCAGCCAAGGTCAGGGGGCTGCCTATGGCTACACCTTC
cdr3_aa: CASSQGQGAAYGYTF

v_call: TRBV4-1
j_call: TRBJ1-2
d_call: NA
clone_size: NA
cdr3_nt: TGCGCCAGCAGCCATGAGGATGGCTACACCTTC
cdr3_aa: CASSHEDGYTF

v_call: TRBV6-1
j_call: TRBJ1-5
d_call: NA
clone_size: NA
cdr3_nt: TGTGCCAGCAGTGAAGCGGGGGGGGTCGGATATCAGCCCCAGCATTTT
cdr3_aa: CASSEAGGVGYQPQHF

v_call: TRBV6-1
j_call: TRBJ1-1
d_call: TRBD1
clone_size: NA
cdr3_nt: TGTGCCAGCAGCCACAGGGGGCGCGACACTGAAGCTTTCTTT
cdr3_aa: CASSHRGRDTEAFF

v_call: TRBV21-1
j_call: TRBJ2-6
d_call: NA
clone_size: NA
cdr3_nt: TGTGCCAGACGAAGTTCGGGACAGGGGGCAGGTGGGGCCAACGTCCTGACTTTC
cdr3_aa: CARRSSGQGAGGANVLTF

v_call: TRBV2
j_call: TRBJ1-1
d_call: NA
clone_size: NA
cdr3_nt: TGTGCCAGCAGGCCAGACAAGGCTGACGCTTTCTTT
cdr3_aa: CASRPDKADAFF

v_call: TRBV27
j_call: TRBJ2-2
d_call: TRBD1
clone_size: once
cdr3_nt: TGTGCCAGCAGTTTATACGTTGGACAGGGCCAGACCGGGGAGCTGTTTTTT
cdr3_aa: CASSLYVGQGQTGELFF

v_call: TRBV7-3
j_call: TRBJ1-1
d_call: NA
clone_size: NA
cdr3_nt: TGTGCCAGCAGCTTCACGGGGAGCACTGAAGCTTTCTTT
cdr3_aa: CASSFTGSTEAFF

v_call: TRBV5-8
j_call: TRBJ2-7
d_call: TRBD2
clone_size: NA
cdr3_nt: TGTGCCAGCAGCTTGTCGCGCCTAGCGGGGGGCCGGGTATACGAGCAGTACTTC
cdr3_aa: CASSLSRLAGGRVYEQYF

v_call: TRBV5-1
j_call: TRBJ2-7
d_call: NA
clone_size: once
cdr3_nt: TGCGCCAGCAGCTTGGGTGTAGGTAGCAGCTACGAGCAGTACTTC
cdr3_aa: CASSLGVGSSYEQYF

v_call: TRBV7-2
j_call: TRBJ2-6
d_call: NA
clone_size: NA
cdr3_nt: TGTGCCAGCAGCTTAGCGCTTATAGGGATTGCTGGGGCCAACGTCCTGACTTTC
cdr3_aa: CASSLALIGIAGANVLTF

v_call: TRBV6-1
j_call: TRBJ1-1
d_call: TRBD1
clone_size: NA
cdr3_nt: TGTGCCACCCTGACAGGGGGTGGTTGGACTGAAGCTTTCTTT
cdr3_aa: CATLTGGGWTEAFF

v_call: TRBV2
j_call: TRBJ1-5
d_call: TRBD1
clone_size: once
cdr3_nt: TGTGCCAGCAGTGAAGGGTACAGGGGCGATCAGCCCCAGCATTTT
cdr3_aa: CASSEGYRGDQPQHF

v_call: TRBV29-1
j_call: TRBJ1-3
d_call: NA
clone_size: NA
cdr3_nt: TGCAGCGTTGAAGACGTGCACTCTGGAAACACCATATATTTT
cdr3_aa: CSVEDVHSGNTIYF

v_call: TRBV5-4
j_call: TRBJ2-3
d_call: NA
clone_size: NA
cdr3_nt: TGTGCCAGCAGCATCTCAAGCACAGATACGCAGTATTTT
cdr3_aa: CASSISSTDTQYF

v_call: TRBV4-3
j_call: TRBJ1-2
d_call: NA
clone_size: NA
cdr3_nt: TGCGCCAGCAGCCCCTTTTCGACAGAGTCAAACTATGGCTACACCTTC
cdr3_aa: CASSPFSTESNYGYTF

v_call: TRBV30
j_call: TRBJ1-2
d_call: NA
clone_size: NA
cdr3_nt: TGTGCCTGGAGTGTACGGTCCGTAACAGGCGTGAACTATGGCTACACCTTC
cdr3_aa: CAWSVRSVTGVNYGYTF

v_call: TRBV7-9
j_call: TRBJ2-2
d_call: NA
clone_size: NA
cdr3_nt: TGTGCCAGCAGCTTAGATTTCGGGGAAAACACCGGGGAGCTGTTTTTT
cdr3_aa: CASSLDFGENTGELFF

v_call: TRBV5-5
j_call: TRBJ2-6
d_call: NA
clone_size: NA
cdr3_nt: TGTGCCAGCAGTTTAGGTAGGGCTCTGGGGGCCAACGTCCTGACTTTC
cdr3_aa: CASSLGRALGANVLTF